This T cell receptor beta chain came from a study of PD-1 blockade in classical Hodgkin lymphoma. Study results and limitations: Only CD4+ TCR diversity, not CD8+, had risen significantly by C4D1.

The protocol was immunoSEQ multiplex PCR, while the TCRdb copy is restricted to in-frame clones and leaves out a portion. Among fewer than 25,000 clones listed, around 80% were seen once. Time point of the sample: cycle 4 day 1 (C4D1), after 6 weeks of nivolumab. All the patients suffered relapse after autologous stem cell transplantation, and brentuximab vedotin exposure differed. This clone appeared a few times. The antigen remains undetermined. This CDR3 comprises 13 residues. V lost 3 bases to trimming and J lost 7 bases, with 13 bases between them. CDR1 MNHEY and CDR2 SMNVEV come from the germline V gene (reference sequence).

The receptor's source is a human donor with classical Hodgkin lymphoma. The chain couples TRBV27 to TRBJ2-7, with D maybe TRBD2 (6 bases). Sequenced here: peripheral blood mononuclear cells (PBMCs), sampled before the fourth cycle of nivolumab. CDR3 region: CASSFPTRGEQYF. The CDR3 DNA is TGTGCCAGCAGTTTCCCCACCCGGGGGGAGCAGTACTTC.